One sample yielded the 6 T cell receptor beta chains listed below, sequenced in a study of cytomegalovirus exposure and HLA in healthy donors. Researchers ran the PCR with 60 Vbeta and 13 Jbeta primers. The repertoire was sequenced with immunoSEQ multiplex PCR; TCRdb's copy has only in-frame clones and lacks some. The table shows more than 95,000 clones, with more than 60% occurring only once. Sequenced material: PBMCs. All receptors come from a male donor in good health and CMV-seronegative.

The CDR3 DNA reads as TGTGCCAGCTCACCAGAGGGACAGCGATCGGACTATGGCTACACCTTC. Amino acid sequence: CASSPEGQRSDYGYTF. The gene calls are TRBV18 and TRBJ1-2, with 7 positions matching TRBD1. Germline values: CDR1 KGHSH, CDR2 LQKENI. The CDR3 contains 16 residues. Trimming took 2 bases from V and 3 from J; bases not matched to a gene: 9.

Only one count was recorded for this clone. V is TRBV30 and J is TRBJ2-2; 14 positions match TRBD2. This CDR3 region has 15 residues. V dropped 3 bases and J dropped 7; count of bases not matched to a gene: 4. Germline CDR1 is GTSNPN and CDR2 is SVGIG (reference sequence). The CDR3 DNA is TGTGCCTGGAGGGGACTAGCGGGAGAGGACGGGGAGCTGTTTTTT. Its translation: CAWRGLAGEDGELFF.

V usage is TRBV28 and J usage is TRBJ2-1, with D possibly matching TRBD2 (5 bases). The CDR3 sequence is 15 residues long. V lost 4 bases and J 5 bases, leaving 15 bases between the germline ends. Germline values: CDR1 MDHEN, CDR2 SYDVKM. The CDR3 loop is CASSSGIYANNEQFF. DNA for the CDR3: TGTGCCAGCAGTTCCGGGATATATGCGAACAATGAGCAGTTCTTC.

CDR3 sequence: CASSLGGEQFF. CDR3 DNA: TGTGCCAGCAGCCTGGGGGGTGAGCAGTTCTTC. The chain joins TRBV7-9 to TRBJ2-1; possibly TRBD2 for D (6 bases). The CDR3 is 11 amino acids. The germline gives CDR1 SEHNR, CDR2 FQNEAQ (reference sequence). V lost 5 bases, J lost 9 bases, and 8 bases lay in between.

The V and J genes are TRBV2 and TRBJ1-5, with D possibly matching TRBD1 (6 bases). Trimming shortened V by 1 base and J by 0 bases, and 13 bases separated the two germline ends. The germline CDR1 and CDR2 sequences are SNHLY and FYNNEI. The CDR3 is 17 amino acids. The CDR3 loop is CASSEDKQGYSNQPQHF. CDR3 DNA sequence: TGTGCCAGCAGTGAAGATAAGCAGGGGTATAGCAATCAGCCCCAGCATTTT.

The genes are TRBV18 and TRBJ2-2; 8 bases match TRBD2. Germline V gene sequence: CDR1 KGHSH, CDR2 LQKENI. With V trimmed by 3 bases and J by 0 bases, 6 bases remained unmatched. The CDR3 is 17 amino acids. The chain's CDR3 is CASSPGLAGANTGELFF. In nucleotides, the CDR3 is TGTGCCAGCTCACCGGGGCTAGCGGGCGCGAACACCGGGGAGCTGTTTTTT.